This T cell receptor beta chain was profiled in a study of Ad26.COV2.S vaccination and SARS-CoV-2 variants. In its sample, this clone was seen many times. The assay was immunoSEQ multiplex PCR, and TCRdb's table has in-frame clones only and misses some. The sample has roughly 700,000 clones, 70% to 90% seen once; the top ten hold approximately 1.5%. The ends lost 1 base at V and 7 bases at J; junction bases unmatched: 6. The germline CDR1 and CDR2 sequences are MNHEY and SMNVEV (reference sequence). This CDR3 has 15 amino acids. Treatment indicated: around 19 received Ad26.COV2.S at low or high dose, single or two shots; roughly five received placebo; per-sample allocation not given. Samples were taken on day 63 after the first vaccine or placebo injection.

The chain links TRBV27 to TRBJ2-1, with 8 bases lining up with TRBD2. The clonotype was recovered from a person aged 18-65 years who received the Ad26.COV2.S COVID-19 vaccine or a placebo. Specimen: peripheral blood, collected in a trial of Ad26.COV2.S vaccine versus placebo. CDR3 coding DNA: TGTGCCAGCAGTTTATTAGCGGGGCTTCGGAATGAGCAGTTCTTC. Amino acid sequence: CASSLLAGLRNEQFF.